The T cell receptor (beta chain) under discussion was sequenced for a study of cytomegalovirus exposure and HLA in healthy donors. Study background: Some 85 million unique TCRs, all from HLA-typed donors, were included in an early release of the data.

Per germline, CDR1 SGHTS and CDR2 YDEGEE. CDR3 length equals 14 residues. The trim removed 4 bases at V and 7 bases at J, leaving 6 bases unmatched. Findings and limits, study-wide: In a later analysis, a missense DCLRE1C variant was linked to TCR beta V- and J-gene trimming. The productive fraction for most TCR beta V segments was about 87% or about 30% in an earlier analysis.

13 Jbeta primers and 60 Vbeta primers were used for the PCR. Clones were read by immunoSEQ multiplex PCR, and TCRdb kept only the in-frame ones, dropping some. The repertoire includes 150,000 to 200,000 clones, about 81% of them detected once, and around 2% sits in the top ten. A note on this clone: As yet, its antigen is unknown.

Sequenced: PBMCs. This TCR came from a man aged 18 to 30 in good health and CMV-seronegative. V gene TRBV5-8 combines with J gene TRBJ2-7; 12 positions agree with TRBD1. DNA for the CDR3: TGTGCCAGCAGCGGCCGGGACAGGGGGCTAGAGCAGTACTTC. Encoded protein: CASSGRDRGLEQYF.